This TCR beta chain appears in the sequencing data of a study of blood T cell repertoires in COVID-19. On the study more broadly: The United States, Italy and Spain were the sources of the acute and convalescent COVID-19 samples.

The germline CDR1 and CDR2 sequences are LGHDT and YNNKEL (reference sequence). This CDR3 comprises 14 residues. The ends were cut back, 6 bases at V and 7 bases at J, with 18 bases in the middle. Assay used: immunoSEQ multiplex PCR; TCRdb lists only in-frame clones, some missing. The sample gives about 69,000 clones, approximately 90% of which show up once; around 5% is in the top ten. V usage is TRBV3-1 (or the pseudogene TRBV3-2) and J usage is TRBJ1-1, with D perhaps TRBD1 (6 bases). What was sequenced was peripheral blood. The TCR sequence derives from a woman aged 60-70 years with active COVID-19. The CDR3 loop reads CASSPVGQGGEAFF. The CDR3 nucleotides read TGTGCCAGCAGTCCGGTCGGACAAGGGGGTGAAGCTTTCTTT.